This T cell receptor (beta chain) was recovered during a study of early T cells in non-severe SARS-CoV-2 infection. Study-wide context: Sequencing used unsorted whole-blood bulk RNA, so chains lack pairing.

Whole-study results and caveats: Anti-spike CD8 responses were favored in VDJdb matching, and private and CD4 specificities were missed.

As part of library construction, unique molecular identifiers were attached to individual cDNA molecules. TCRdb independently ran MiXCR on the 5' RACE reads; one entry per CDR3 protein. The repertoire holds approximately 70,000 distinct CDR3 sequences, with 12% as singletons. This clonotype was counted between two and nine times. Its matching antigen is unknown. This TCR was recovered from an adult who was a healthcare worker with PCR-confirmed SARS-CoV-2 infection or an uninfected control (not recorded which). Specimen: whole blood.

CDR3 protein: CASSSKGPGETQYF. The DNA for the CDR3 is TGTGCCAGCAGCTCTAAAGGCCCCGGGGAGACCCAGTACTTC. The rearrangement uses TRBV13 and TRBJ2-5; no clear D gene. V lost 4 bases and J lost 5, with 14 bases in between. Germline assignment: CDR1 PRHDT and CDR2 FYEKMQ (reference sequence). The CDR3 contains 14 residues.